Listed below are T cell receptor beta chains from one sample, sequenced in a study of response to subunit inactivated influenza vaccine. Using its own MiXCR run on the RT-PCR reads, TCRdb lists one record per CDR3 protein. Among about 580,000 distinct CDR3 sequences listed, 14% were seen once. The specimen was PBMCs from blood, collected 11 to 12 days after vaccination. Receptor source: a man aged 45-65 years who received an inactivated influenza vaccine. The CDR3 runs from the conserved cysteine through the conserved F or W. D genes are given only for firm matches. Clone size is shown for a subset of rows, as once, few, many or a class of expanded clone.

abundance	len	v_gene	j_gene	d_gene	CDR3nt	CDR3aa
NA	14	TRBV20-1	TRBJ1-1	NA	TGCAGTGCTAGGGGGGTTAGGGGGAACACTGAAGCTTTCTTT	CSARGVRGNTEAFF
many	14	TRBV12-3/TRBV12-4	TRBJ1-1	NA	TGTGCCAGCAGTTTTGGGGATATGAACACTGAAGCTTTCTTT	CASSFGDMNTEAFF
few	16	TRBV7-9	TRBJ2-5	NA	TGTGCCAGCAGCTTATATCCGGGTCCAAATCGAGAGACCCAGTACTTC	CASSLYPGPNRETQYF
few	15	TRBV12-3/TRBV12-4	TRBJ2-3	TRBD2	TGTGCCAGCACCCAGCTAGCGGAGGACACAGATACGCAGTATTTT	CASTQLAEDTDTQYF
few	14	TRBV5-1	TRBJ2-1	NA	TGCGCCAGCAGCTTGGAAGGACCACCTTTCGAGCAGTTCTTC	CASSLEGPPFEQFF
NA	14	TRBV9	TRBJ2-3	NA	TGTGCCAGCAGCCCCCGACTAAACACAGATACGCAGAATTTT	CASSPRLNTDTQNF
NA	12	TRBV20-1	TRBJ1-1	NA	TGCAGTGCTAGCCGGGGCCCCACTGAAGCTTTCTTT	CSASRGPTEAFF
NA	12	TRBV28	TRBJ2-3	NA	TGTGCCAGCGGAGGGGGTCGAGATACGCAGTATTTT	CASGGGRDTQYF
NA	12	TRBV20-1	TRBJ2-7	NA	TGCAGTGCTCGGGACAAAACCTACGAGCAGTACTTC	CSARDKTYEQYF
NA	15	TRBV6-1	TRBJ1-6	NA	TGTGCCAGCACTCCCCTAAACACCTATAATTCACCCCTCCACTTT	CASTPLNTYNSPLHF
NA	14	TRBV20-1	TRBJ2-5	TRBD2	TGCAGTGCTAGGGGGACTAGCGAACAAGAGACCCAGTACTTC	CSARGTSEQETQYF
many	15	TRBV5-1	TRBJ2-1	NA	TGCGCCAGCAGCTTGGAGGGAACAGCGTACAATGAGCAGTTCTTC	CASSLEGTAYNEQFF
few	15	TRBV5-6	TRBJ2-3	NA	TGTGCCAGCAGCTTACGCAGTAGGAGCACAGATACGCAGTATTTT	CASSLRSRSTDTQYF
few	18	TRBV24-1	TRBJ2-1	TRBD2	TGTGCCACCAGTCGATCTGTAGTAGCGGGGGCCTCCTACAATGAGCAGTTCTTC	CATSRSVVAGASYNEQFF
few	14	TRBV5-1	TRBJ2-5	TRBD2	TGCGCCAGCAGTGAATATGCGGGGGTAGAGACCCAGTACTTC	CASSEYAGVETQYF
NA	12	TRBV12-3/TRBV12-4	TRBJ1-2	NA	TGTGCCAGCAGCCCGGATGCAGCTGGCTACACCTTC	CASSPDAAGYTF
NA	14	TRBV10-3	TRBJ2-3	TRBD2	TGTGCCATCAGTGGCCTAGCGGTAATAGATACGCAGTATTTT	CAISGLAVIDTQYF
NA	15	TRBV14	TRBJ2-3	NA	TGTGCCAGCAGCCAAGTCAGGTCCCGCACAGATACGCAGTATTTT	CASSQVRSRTDTQYF
NA	17	TRBV4-3	TRBJ1-1	NA	TGCGCCAGCAGCCAAGATGTGGGGGGACAAATGAACACTGAAGCTTTCTTT	CASSQDVGGQMNTEAFF
NA	14	TRBV18	TRBJ2-1	NA	TGTGCCAGCTCGCCCCTAGGGATAGACAATGAGCAGTTCTTC	CASSPLGIDNEQFF
NA	13	TRBV20-1	TRBJ2-3	NA	TGCAGTGCTAACCAAGGACTAACAGATACGCAGTATTTT	CSANQGLTDTQYF
many	12	TRBV27	TRBJ2-3	NA	TGTGCCAGCAAACCCTCGGGGGATACGCAGTATTTT	CASKPSGDTQYF
NA	15	TRBV4-3	TRBJ1-3	NA	TGCGCCAGCAGCCAAGAGGTTCCAGCTGGAAACACCATATATTTT	CASSQEVPAGNTIYF
many	16	TRBV7-8	TRBJ1-2	NA	TGTGCCAGCAGCTCGCCCAGAGAGTCCCTTAACTATGGCTACACCTTC	CASSSPRESLNYGYTF
NA	15	TRBV7-9	TRBJ2-3	NA	TGTGCCAGCAGTTACGACCTCGCAGGGAGGGATACGCAGTATTTT	CASSYDLAGRDTQYF
once	14	TRBV20-1	TRBJ2-2	NA	TGCAGTGCTAGAGATGGGGGCAGTGCCGGGGAGCTGTTTTTT	CSARDGGSAGELFF
NA	14	TRBV28	TRBJ1-2	NA	TGTGCCAGCAGCTATCCGGGACACAACTATGGCTACACCTTC	CASSYPGHNYGYTF
few	16	TRBV5-1	TRBJ2-2	NA	TGCGCCAGCAGCTTGGGCAGCGTACCCAACACCGGGGAGCTGTTTTTT	CASSLGSVPNTGELFF
few	16	TRBV28	TRBJ1-6	NA	TGTGCCAGCAGTTCACAGACCGGGAGGTTTAATTCACCCCTCCACTTT	CASSSQTGRFNSPLHF
few	16	TRBV9	TRBJ2-1	NA	TGTGCCAGCACCCCAGAAGGGCAGGGACTCTACAATGAGCAGTTCTTC	CASTPEGQGLYNEQFF
few	19	TRBV20-1	TRBJ1-4	NA	TGCAGTGCTAGATACGAAATGACCTTCTTCTCTCCGACTAATGAAAAACTGTTTTTT	CSARYEMTFFSPTNEKLFF
NA	12	TRBV29-1	TRBJ2-5	NA	TGCAGCGTTAGTCGACGGGAAGAGACCCAGTACTTC	CSVSRREETQYF
few	15	TRBV20-1	TRBJ1-2	NA	TGCAGTGCTAGACCCCCTGCGCACCCCGATTATGGCTACACCTTC	CSARPPAHPDYGYTF
few	15	TRBV7-6	TRBJ1-1	NA	TGTGCCAGCAGCTTAGACAGATGGGGGAACACTGAAGCTTTCTTT	CASSLDRWGNTEAFF
NA	18	TRBV3-1	TRBJ2-7	TRBD2	TGTGCCAGCAGCCAAGATCCCTTTCGCCGACTAGCAGCTTACGAGCAGTACTTC	CASSQDPFRRLAAYEQYF